Each of the 24 T cell receptor beta chains below was sequenced from the same sample in a study of blood T cell repertoires in COVID-19. Generated by immunoSEQ multiplex PCR, the TCRdb table keeps only in-frame clones and is missing some. The repertoire holds roughly 200,000 clones, with around four fifths as singletons. The specimen sequenced was peripheral blood. Receptor source: a man in his forties with acute or convalescent COVID-19.

A single count supports this clone. The rearrangement uses TRBV18 and TRBJ2-1; D ambiguous. CDR1 is KGHSH and CDR2 is LQKENI in the germline V gene. The CDR3 length is 13 residues. With 3 bases removed from V and 4 bases from J, the gap between germline ends came to 7 bases. The CDR3 protein is CASSPKQYNEQFF. The DNA for the CDR3 is TGTGCCAGCTCACCGAAACAGTACAATGAGCAGTTCTTC.

V and J are TRBV7-9 and TRBJ1-1; 9 bases agree with TRBD1. CDR3 size: 14 residues. Germline V CDR1 and CDR2: SEHNR, FQNEAQ (reference sequence). The trim removed 4 bases at V and 5 bases at J, leaving 5 bases unmatched. CDR3 coding DNA: TGTGCCAGCAGCTCACAGGGGGCTGCTACTGAAGCTTTCTTT. Its protein product is CASSSQGAATEAFF.

This sequence joins TRBV9 and TRBJ2-4; D not resolved. The CDR3 length is 14 residues. Germline V gene sequence: CDR1 SGDLS, CDR2 YYNGEE. V lost 4 bases and J 8 bases, leaving 16 bases between the germline ends. The CDR3 DNA follows: TGTGCCAGCAGCACGGCCTCAGTTCGGGACATTCAGTACTTC. Amino acid sequence: CASSTASVRDIQYF.

The chain employs TRBV18 and TRBJ2-2; TRBD2 might be the D (6 bases). The germline V and J ends were trimmed by 3 bases and 6 bases, with 14 bases remaining between them. The CDR3 length is 15 residues. Germline values: CDR1 KGHSH, CDR2 LQKENI. In DNA, the CDR3 is TGTGCCAGCTCACCTTCCGGCGGGAAATCCGGGGAGCTGTTTTTT. Translating gives CASSPSGGKSGELFF.

The V and J genes are TRBV12-5 and TRBJ2-1; D call uncertain. CDR1 LGHNT and CDR2 FRNRAP come from the germline V gene. This CDR3 has 13 amino acids. The ends were cut back, 5 bases at V and 8 bases at J, with 13 bases in the middle. CDR3 protein: CASGPRGSDEQFF. DNA of the CDR3: TGTGCTAGTGGTCCCCGCGGAAGCGATGAGCAGTTCTTC.

The chain links TRBV4-1 to TRBJ1-4; no clear D gene. Trimming pared 1 base from V and 6 bases from J, leaving 18 bases between. The germline V gene encodes CDR1 MGHRA and CDR2 YSYEKL. This CDR3 comprises 17 residues. The CDR3 protein is CASSQGSGRDGDEKLFF. CDR3 coding DNA: TGCGCCAGCAGCCAAGGGTCGGGCCGGGATGGGGATGAAAAACTGTTTTTT.

This clone has a single count. This chain connects TRBV30 to TRBJ2-7, with 8 bases that match TRBD1. Germline V gene data show CDR1 as GTSNPN and CDR2 as SVGIG (reference sequence). Unmatched junction bases numbered 6, after V lost 2 bases and J lost 3 bases. The CDR3 loop spans 14 amino acids. The CDR3 sequence is CAWSSGTGDYEQYF. CDR3 sequence (DNA): TGTGCCTGGAGTAGTGGGACAGGAGACTACGAGCAGTACTTC.

This clone was picked up a small number of times. The chain couples TRBV5-6 to TRBJ2-2; D possibly corresponds to TRBD1 (6 bases). This CDR3 spans 14 amino acids. Trimming took off 4 bases at V and 6 bases at J, with 13 bases between the two ends. The V gene's germline CDR1 is SGHDT and CDR2 YYEEEE. The CDR3 DNA reads TGTGCCAGCAGCGAATTCACAGGGTCCGGGGAGCTGTTTTTT. It translates to CASSEFTGSGELFF.

The V call is TRBV18, the J call TRBJ2-7, with D perhaps matching TRBD1 (5 bases). The germline gives CDR1 KGHSH, CDR2 LQKENI. The length of the CDR3 is 13 residues. The V end lost 8 bases, the J end lost 1 base, and 12 bases lay between the germline ends. The CDR3 is CASQRGGSYEQYF. The CDR3, as DNA: TGTGCCAGCCAAAGGGGCGGATCCTACGAGCAGTACTTC.

The rearrangement uses TRBV28 and TRBJ2-3, with 15 bases aligning to TRBD2. This CDR3 spans 16 amino acids. CDR1 and CDR2 (germline): MDHEN, SYDVKM. V gave up 5 bases and J gave up 4 bases; unmatched junction bases: 4. In nucleotides, the CDR3 is TGTGCCAGCAGTAGGACTAGCGGGAGGGCCCCAGATACGCAGTATTTT. It codes for CASSRTSGRAPDTQYF.

The chain employs TRBV4-1 and TRBJ1-1; 8 bases agree with TRBD1. Germline-derived CDR1 and CDR2 are MGHRA and YSYEKL. V was pared by 3 bases and J by 0 bases, with 6 bases of the junction left unmatched. This CDR3 spans 16 amino acids. CDR3 in amino acids: CASSHPGQALNTEAFF. The DNA for the CDR3 is TGCGCCAGCAGCCACCCGGGACAGGCTTTGAACACTGAAGCTTTCTTT.

This clone has a handful of counts. This chain uses TRBV6-5 with TRBJ2-2; 7 nucleotides match TRBD1. The germline V gene encodes CDR1 MNHEY and CDR2 SVGAGI. This CDR3 region has 14 residues. V gave up 11 bases and J gave up 0 bases; unmatched junction bases: 6. The DNA for the CDR3 is TGTGCCCACAAAGGGGGCGCGAACACCGGGGAGCTGTTTTTT. It specifies CAHKGGANTGELFF.

DNA of the CDR3: TGTGCCAGCAGCAGACAGGAAAATCAGCCCCAGCATTTT. Translation gives CASSRQENQPQHF. This sequence joins TRBV5-8 and TRBJ1-5, with TRBD1 as a possible D gene (6 bases). CDR1 is SGHTS, CDR2 YDEGEE, per germline. The CDR3 spans 13 residues. V lost 4 bases and J 4 bases, leaving 9 bases between the germline ends.

There are a few counts of this clone. The V and J genes are TRBV3-1 (or the pseudogene TRBV3-2) and TRBJ1-1; a weak D match, TRBD1 (6 bases). V was pared by 0 bases and J by 1 base, with 6 bases between. The CDR3 sequence is 14 residues long. CDR1 is LGHDT, CDR2 YNNKEL, per germline (reference sequence). The CDR3 loop reads CASSQEDRNTEAFF. Written as DNA, the CDR3 is TGTGCCAGCAGCCAAGAGGACAGGAACACTGAAGCTTTCTTT.

The chain couples TRBV11-2 to TRBJ2-5, with D perhaps TRBD1 (6 bases). V was pared by 5 bases and J by 5 bases, with 9 bases between. CDR1 and CDR2 from the germline V gene are SGHAT and FQNNGV. CDR3 length: 12 residues. CDR3 sequence reads: CASSPGDETQYF. For the CDR3, the DNA is TGTGCCAGCAGCCCAGGGGACGAGACCCAGTACTTC.

The V call is TRBV30, the J call TRBJ2-5; maybe TRBD1 (6 bases). Per germline, CDR1 GTSNPN and CDR2 SVGIG (reference sequence). Trimming took off 3 bases at V and 5 bases at J, with 16 bases between the two ends. CDR3 size: 14 residues. CDR3 bases: TGTGCCTGGAGCACACAGGGTAATAGGGAGACCCAGTACTTC. This codes for CAWSTQGNRETQYF.

In this sample, this clone turned up once. The rearrangement links TRBV6-2 or TRBV6-3 to TRBJ1-1, with D possibly being TRBD1 (6 bases). Trimming shortened V by 3 bases and J by 2 bases, and 16 bases separated the two germline ends. CDR1 and CDR2 from the germline V gene are MNHEY and SVGEGT. The CDR3 sequence is 16 residues long. The CDR3 is CASSYGDTRANTEAFF. In DNA, the CDR3 is TGTGCCAGCAGTTATGGGGACACAAGGGCAAACACTGAAGCTTTCTTT.

V is TRBV18 and J is TRBJ1-2; 7 bases are shared with TRBD1. Unmatched junction bases numbered 20, after V lost 3 bases and J lost 4 bases. The CDR3 is made up of 19 amino acids. CDR1 KGHSH and CDR2 LQKENI come from the germline V gene. CDR3 DNA: TGTGCCAGCTCACCGTCAAGGTTCGGGACAGACGCTCTACTCTATGGCTACACCTTC. Amino acid sequence: CASSPSRFGTDALLYGYTF.

This chain joins TRBV20-1 and TRBJ2-3; 7 nucleotides agree with TRBD1. V was clipped by 6 bases and J by 3 bases; unmatched bases: 0. From germline, CDR1 is DFQATT and CDR2 SNEGSKA (reference sequence). This CDR3 is 11 amino acids long. The CDR3 nucleotides are TGCAGTGCACAGGGGACAGATACGCAGTATTTT. Encoded protein: CSAQGTDTQYF.

This chain links TRBV5-1 with TRBJ2-1; 10 positions match TRBD1. The CDR3 covers 14 residues. Germline CDR1 SGHRS, CDR2 YFSETQ. Trimming removed 4 bases from V and 7 bases from J; junction bases left unmatched: 5. CDR3 coding DNA: TGCGCCAGCAGCCCGGGACAGGGGAATAATGAGCAGTTCTTC. Residues: CASSPGQGNNEQFF.

The chain has TRBV6-5 and TRBJ2-7, with 8 nucleotides matching TRBD1. Germline V gives CDR1 MNHEY, CDR2 SVGAGI. V lost 6 bases to trimming and J lost 3 bases; unmatched junction nucleotides: 7. The CDR3 is 14 amino acids. CDR3 nucleotide sequence: TGTGCCAGCAGCCGGGACAGGAGTGGCTACGAGCAGTACTTC. It yields the protein CASSRDRSGYEQYF.

The chain recombines TRBV30 with TRBJ2-7; the match to TRBD2 covers 7 bases. Germline trimming cut 8 bases from V and 5 bases from J; bases unmatched to any gene: 15. Germline CDR1 GTSNPN, CDR2 SVGIG (reference sequence). The CDR3 runs 14 residues. This CDR3 is CALVAAGAFDEQYF. The DNA of the CDR3 is TGTGCCCTGGTAGCCGCGGGAGCGTTCGACGAGCAGTACTTC.

V gene TRBV7-2 combines with J gene TRBJ2-1, with D hard to call. Germline V gene data show CDR1 as SGHTA and CDR2 as FQGNSA. The length of the CDR3 is 13 residues. Trimming cost V 2 bases and J 10 bases, with 12 bases left between them. For the CDR3, the DNA is TGTGCCAGCAGCTTAACCCAGGTAAGGGAGCAGTTCTTC. As protein: CASSLTQVREQFF.

The V and J genes are TRBV7-2 and TRBJ1-5; 8 bases match TRBD1. Germline V gives CDR1 SGHTA, CDR2 FQGNSA. CDR3 length: 15 amino acids. With V trimmed by 3 bases and J by 0 bases, 1 base remained unmatched. For the CDR3, the DNA is TGTGCCAGCAGCTTCGGACAGGGTAGCAATCAGCCCCAGCATTTT. Translated, it gives CASSFGQGSNQPQHF.